The clone carrying this TCR beta chain has a handful of counts. What it binds is not known. The data were taken from a study of T-cell reconstitution after alpha-beta-depleted transplantation in children. Unique molecular identifiers were incorporated into the prepared TCRbeta library. TCRdb re-called the PCR reads through MiXCR, storing one row per CDR3 protein. The table has 40,000 to 55,000 distinct CDR3 sequences, more than 5% seen once. Trimming removed 5 bases from V and 5 bases from J, with 10 bases in between. From germline, CDR1 is SGHVS and CDR2 FQNEAQ. The CDR3 contains 13 residues. Regarding the study as a whole: Elevated TCRbeta diversity at day 60 was traced, in some patients, to surviving recipient T cells and thymic progenitors. Several hundred rapidly expanded clones from non-depleted graft cells reportedly supplied alpha-beta T cells about two months post-transplant. Counts and diversity of T cells one year after transplant came mostly from newly produced T cells.

This clonotype was obtained from a female patient aged 2-10 years who had a stem cell transplant for aplastic anemia, so the T cells may come from the graft donor. The chain has TRBV7-8 and TRBJ1-5; D not certain. The specimen comprised PBMCs, mostly from graft donor cells, sampled 60 days after TCRalphabeta/CD19-depleted stem cell transplant. The DNA of the CDR3 is TGTGCCAGCAGCCGCACGGTGGATCAGCCCCAGCATTTT. Residues: CASSRTVDQPQHF.